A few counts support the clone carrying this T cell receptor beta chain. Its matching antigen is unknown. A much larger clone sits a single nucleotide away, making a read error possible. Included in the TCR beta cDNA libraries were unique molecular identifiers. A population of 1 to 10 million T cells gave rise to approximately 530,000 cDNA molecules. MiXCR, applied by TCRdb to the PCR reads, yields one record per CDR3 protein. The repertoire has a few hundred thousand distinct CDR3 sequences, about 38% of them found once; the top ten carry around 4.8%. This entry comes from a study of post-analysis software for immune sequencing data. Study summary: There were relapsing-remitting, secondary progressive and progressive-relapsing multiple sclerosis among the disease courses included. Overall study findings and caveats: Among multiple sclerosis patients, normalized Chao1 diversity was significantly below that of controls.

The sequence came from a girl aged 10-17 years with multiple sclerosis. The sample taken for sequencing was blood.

In nucleotides, the CDR3 is TGTGCCAGCAGTCAGGACTCCAGCTCCTACAATGAGCAGTACTTC. Its protein product is CASSQDSSSYNEQYF. This chain links TRBV25-1 with TRBJ2-1, with a possible D match to TRBD2 (5 bases). The J call may be faulty, since TRBJ2-7 better matches the DNA end. The length of the CDR3 is 15 residues. Germline CDR1 is MGHDK and CDR2 is SYGVNS.